This T cell receptor beta chain was profiled in a study of regulatory T cells in long-lasting Graves disease. Relying on iRepertoire HTBI primers and Arm-PCR of CDR3 regions, the team built TCR beta libraries. TCRdb fed the multiplex PCR reads into MiXCR, producing one record per CDR3 protein. Of hundreds of thousands of distinct CDR3 sequences detected, less than 20% appear once; the ten largest clones hold roughly 10%. Study-wide results and limits: Patients with persistent disease shared 2,741 public clonotypes, outpacing the roughly 970 shared by new patients.

Time point noted: newly diagnosed GD, antithyroid drugs for less than 3 months. Construction of the TCR library relied on RNA isolated from PBMCs. The germline CDR1 and CDR2 sequences are SGHNT and YYREEE (reference sequence). With 5 bases removed from V and 2 bases from J, the gap between germline ends came to 14 bases. The CDR3 length is 14 residues. A note on this clonotype: Antigen specificity is unknown.

The data were also submitted as part of a second study, on T cells in Graves' hyperthyroidism and ophthalmopathy.

The V gene is TRBV5-4, the J gene TRBJ2-7; TRBD1 might be the D (6 bases). The sample in question was peripheral blood mononuclear cells (PBMCs), obtained at new diagnosis, from a patient treated with antithyroid drugs. This receptor was identified in a woman under 40 with Graves disease. The CDR3 nucleotides are TGTGCCAGCAGTTCCGGACAGCGAACCTACGAGCAGTACTTC. Translating gives CASSSGQRTYEQYF.